These 9 T cell receptor beta chains share one sample of origin, sequenced in a study of blood T cells in healthy people across ages. The second PCR ran about 6 to 12 cycles with a sample-barcoded 5' primer and J-beta primers. TCRdb reprocessed the 5' RACE reads via MiXCR and lists one record per CDR3 protein. Of over a million distinct CDR3 sequences listed, roughly 64% are singletons. The sequenced material came from blood. These TCRs come from a man aged 18 to 30 in good health.

The rearrangement uses TRBV4-3 and TRBJ1-6; D is possibly TRBD1 (5 bases). The CDR3 runs 15 residues. CDR1 and CDR2 from the germline V gene are LGHNA and YSLEER. The V gene lost 0 bases and the J gene lost 10 bases, with 13 bases spanning the gap. The CDR3 protein is CASSQEGAGKSPLHF. CDR3 DNA: TGCGCCAGCAGCCAAGAGGGAGCAGGGAAGTCACCCCTCCACTTT.

The CDR3 nucleotides are TGTGCCAGCAGCTTATCCTCTAGGGGAGGTGAGCAGTACTTC. Translating it yields CASSLSSRGGEQYF. V and J are TRBV13 and TRBJ2-5; the D gene is possibly TRBD2 (6 bases). Trimming removed 2 bases at V and 11 bases at J, with 18 bases between. This CDR3 is built from 14 residues. Germline V gives CDR1 PRHDT, CDR2 FYEKMQ (reference sequence).

As to this clonotype: Germline and junction disagree at one end, which may indicate a read error. The chain is built from TRBV12-3 or TRBV12-4 and TRBJ2-4, with unresolved D. The CDR3 sequence is 14 residues long. The CDR3 loop reads CTSSLTETLNIQYF. Here the CDR3 DNA reads TGTACCAGCAGTTTAACAGAAACCCTAAACATTCAATACTTC.

CDR3 bases: TGTGCCACCAGCGGATCCGCCAGGGGGCTTGATGGCTACACCTTC. This translates into CATSGSARGLDGYTF. This chain connects TRBV15 to TRBJ1-2, with 8 bases matching TRBD1. The length of the CDR3 is 15 residues. CDR1 and CDR2 from the germline V gene are LNHNV and YYDKDF (reference sequence). The trim removed 5 bases at V and 6 bases at J, leaving 11 bases unmatched.

This clonotype appeared a few times. The genes are TRBV6-4 and TRBJ2-1; 11 bases fit TRBD2. Germline CDR1 MRHNA, CDR2 SNTAGT. The CDR3 consists of 16 residues. Trimming at V came to 6 bases and at J to 5 bases, leaving 9 bases not matched to a gene. CDR3 loop: CASSVIAGGTHNEQFF. For the CDR3, the DNA is TGTGCCAGCAGCGTAATAGCGGGAGGGACCCACAATGAGCAGTTCTTC.

This clonotype showed up just a few times. The V call is TRBV18, the J call TRBJ2-3; a weak D match, TRBD2 (6 bases). Germline V gene data show CDR1 as KGHSH and CDR2 as LQKENI. Trimming shortened V by 8 bases and J by 2 bases, and 14 bases separated the two germline ends. This CDR3 comprises 14 residues. The CDR3 region is CASGRDSPTDTQYF. The CDR3 nucleotides read TGTGCCAGCGGCCGGGACTCACCCACAGATACGCAGTATTTT.

The genes are TRBV5-6 and TRBJ1-2, with D uncertain. The ends were cut back, 4 bases at V and 4 bases at J, with 14 bases in the middle. The length of the CDR3 is 14 residues. Germline lookup yields CDR1 SGHDT and CDR2 YYEEEE. CDR3 sequence reads: CASSAQVGSYGYTF. For the CDR3, the DNA is TGTGCCAGCAGCGCTCAAGTGGGCTCCTATGGCTACACCTTC. Full variable domain (remainder filled in from reference TRBV5-6 and TRBJ1-2): DAGVTQSPTHLIKTRGQQVTLRCSPKSGHDTVSWYQQALGQGPQFIFQYYEEEERQRGNFPDRFSGHQFPNYSSELNVNALLLGDSALYLCASSAQVGSYGYTFGSGTRLTVV.

In its sample, this clonotype was seen a few times. The V call is TRBV6-6, the J call TRBJ2-3; D might be TRBD1 or TRBD2, each matching 6 bases. The CDR3 is 14 amino acids. Trimming removed 7 bases from V and 4 bases from J, with 15 bases in between. CDR1 is MNHNY and CDR2 is SVGAGI in the germline V gene (reference sequence). Written as DNA, the CDR3 is TGTGCCAGCACCTACAACAGGGAGGCAGATACGCAGTATTTT. Translation gives CASTYNREADTQYF.

This clonotype was detected only a few times. This chain connects TRBV5-1 to TRBJ1-6; maybe TRBD1 (6 bases). Trimming left V 2 bases short and J 5 bases short, with 11 bases between. The CDR3 has 15 amino acids. Germline V CDR1 and CDR2: SGHRS, YFSETQ. The CDR3 sequence is CASSLSRDNNSPLHF. As DNA, the CDR3 is TGCGCCAGCAGCTTATCGCGGGACAATAATTCACCCCTCCACTTT.